This is a list of T cell receptor beta chains from one sample in a study of cytomegalovirus exposure and HLA in healthy donors. Sequenced by immunoSEQ multiplex PCR; TCRdb stores in-frame clones only, minus some. This table has more than 95,000 clones, roughly 17% appearing once. Source material: PBMCs. The receptors stem from a female donor in good health and CMV-seropositive. Both conserved end residues are part of each CDR3. The D gene is left open where the match is weak. Some rows mark clone size as missing; the rest say once, few, many or name a class of expanded clone.

size	D	V	J	DNA	CDR3
NA	NA	TRBV5-1	TRBJ1-5	TGCGCCAGCAGCTTATCAGGGGCGCGCTCCCAGCCCCAGCATTTT	CASSLSGARSQPQHF
few	TRBD2	TRBV19	TRBJ2-5	TGTGCCAGTAGGGGAGCGGGAGTCCTCCAAGAGACCCAGTACTTC	CASRGAGVLQETQYF
few	NA	TRBV28	TRBJ2-7	TGTGCCAGCACTAAAGGGGGTTCTGTCTACGAGCAGTACTTC	CASTKGGSVYEQYF
NA	TRBD2	TRBV10-3	TRBJ2-7	TGTGCCATCATGCCTAGCGGAGCCTACGAGCAGTACTTC	CAIMPSGAYEQYF
few	NA	TRBV7-6	TRBJ2-3	TGTGCCAGCAGCTTAGCGGCTCAGGGTTCGTTTACAGATACGCAGTATTTT	CASSLAAQGSFTDTQYF
few	NA	TRBV14	TRBJ2-2	TGTGCCAGCAGCCAACTCGGTAGAGGGATTGGCGGGGAGCTGTTTTTT	CASSQLGRGIGGELFF
few	NA	TRBV10-3	TRBJ1-5	TGTGCCATCAGTGAGTCAGGCCGGGATGGGCAGCCCCAGCATTTT	CAISESGRDGQPQHF
NA	NA	TRBV7-2	TRBJ2-5	TGTGCCAGCGCTGGTGGGGGCCTGGAGACCCAGTACTTC	CASAGGGLETQYF
NA	NA	TRBV6-4	TRBJ2-1	TGTGCCAGCAGCCTCTCTCCGGTTTCGAGCTCCTACAATGAGCAGTTCTTC	CASSLSPVSSSYNEQFF
few	NA	TRBV7-9	TRBJ1-1	TGTGCCAGCAGCTTAGAATCGGTGAACACTGAAGCTTTCTTT	CASSLESVNTEAFF
NA	TRBD2	TRBV7-7	TRBJ2-1	TGTGCTAGCAGCCAAGTAGCGGGAGTGAGGGGGTACAATGAGCAGTTCTTC	CASSQVAGVRGYNEQFF
NA	TRBD2	TRBV7-8	TRBJ2-7	TGTGCCAGCAGCCCCCGCGTCGCGGGAGATGAGTTCTACGAGCAGTACTTC	CASSPRVAGDEFYEQYF
NA	TRBD1	TRBV6-4	TRBJ1-5	TGTGCCAGCAGCGGACAGGGGGGACAGCCCCAGCATTTT	CASSGQGGQPQHF
few	NA	TRBV5-1	TRBJ2-7	TGCGCCAGCAGCTTGGACAGGGCGTACGAGCAGTACTTC	CASSLDRAYEQYF
NA	NA	TRBV10-3	TRBJ2-1	TGTGCCATCAGTGACCCATCTGGAGGTAATGAGCAGTTCTTC	CAISDPSGGNEQFF
NA	NA	TRBV5-4	TRBJ2-1	TGTGCCAGCAGCTTGGGGGGGCCGATCCTCAATGAGCAGTTCTTC	CASSLGGPILNEQFF
NA	NA	TRBV7-9	TRBJ1-1	TGTGCCAGCAGCCTAGGGAGAAATGAAGCTTTCTTT	CASSLGRNEAFF
few	TRBD1	TRBV29-1	TRBJ2-5	TGCAGCTTCTACCAGGGGGCTCGGGAGACCCAGTACTTC	CSFYQGARETQYF